Presented here are 29 T cell receptor beta chains from one specimen sequenced in a study of T-cell reconstitution after alpha-beta-depleted transplantation in children. A TCRbeta library incorporating unique molecular identifiers was prepared. Each CDR3 protein is one row after TCRdb ran MiXCR on the PCR reads. Of fewer than 550,000 distinct CDR3 sequences in the sample, roughly 10% are singletons; the top ten hold about 2%. The sample consisted of PBMCs, taken before TCRalphabeta/CD19-depleted stem cell transplant. These receptors were taken from a child under 10 years old with inherited bone marrow failure, due to receive a stem cell transplant.

This clonotype was seen ten or more times. V gene TRBV9 combines with J gene TRBJ2-1; 9 nucleotides agree with TRBD2. The CDR3 is made up of 15 amino acids. Trimming removed 3 bases from V and 0 bases from J; junction bases left unmatched: 1. The germline V gene has CDR1 SGDLS and CDR2 YYNGEE. This CDR3 reads CASSDSGSSYNEQFF. CDR3 nucleotides: TGTGCCAGCAGCGATAGCGGGAGCTCCTACAATGAGCAGTTCTTC.

The sample holds a few counts of this clonotype. This rearrangement joins TRBV20-1 to TRBJ1-2; D may be TRBD1 (6 bases). This CDR3 has 15 residues. Germline CDR1 and CDR2: DFQATT and SNEGSKA (reference sequence). The V end was cut by 0 bases, the J end by 2 bases, with 13 bases between. As DNA, the CDR3 is TGCAGTGCTAGAGATCTGGACAGACCAAACTATGGCTACACCTTC. This codes for CSARDLDRPNYGYTF.

This clonotype was found many times. The chain employs TRBV7-9 and TRBJ1-5; D ambiguous. Looked up from germline, CDR1 is SEHNR and CDR2 is FQNEAQ (reference sequence). There are 11 residues in the CDR3. Deletions cut 7 bases from V and 7 bases from J, with 8 bases between. The CDR3 nucleotides read TGTGCCAGCACCCAAAGGCAGCCCCAGCATTTT. Protein product: CASTQRQPQHF.

This clonotype showed up many times. The J gene is TRBJ2-2, the V gene TRBV4-3; 8 bases agree with TRBD2. Germline CDR1 is LGHNA and CDR2 is YSLEER. CDR3 size: 17 residues. The junction had 8 bases not matched to a gene; V was cut back by 1 base and J by 4 bases. The CDR3 nucleotides read TGCGCCAGCAGCCAAGGACTGGGACTAGAAGGCACCGGGGAGCTGTTTTTT. Amino acid sequence: CASSQGLGLEGTGELFF.

This clonotype was observed at least ten times. J is TRBJ1-1 and V is TRBV20-1; TRBD1 matches 8 bases. The J segment lost 7 bases and the V segment lost 1 base, leaving 17 bases of the junction unmatched. Germline CDR1 is DFQATT and CDR2 is SNEGSKA (reference sequence). The CDR3 is 17 residues long. CDR3 coding DNA: TGCAGTGCTAGAGTTTGGGAGGGGTCGGACAGGGATCTTGAAGCTTTCTTT. Its protein product is CSARVWEGSDRDLEAFF.

This clonotype appeared many times. The chain recombines TRBV6-5 with TRBJ2-1; 9 bases agree with TRBD2. The CDR3 is 16 amino acids. Germline CDR1 and CDR2: MNHEY and SVGAGI. V was pared by 1 base and J by 0 bases, with 1 base of the junction left unmatched. In nucleotides, the CDR3 is TGTGCCAGCAGTTACTTTAGCGGGAGCTCCTACAATGAGCAGTTCTTC. Translation: CASSYFSGSSYNEQFF.

To note about this clonotype: This may stem from a read error, because a much larger clone lies one nucleotide away. The rearrangement links TRBV5-4 to TRBJ2-3, with D perhaps TRBD2 (6 bases). The germline V gene encodes CDR1 SGHNT and CDR2 YYREEE (reference sequence). This CDR3 contains 14 residues. Trimming left V 4 bases short and J 15 bases short, with 24 bases between. The CDR3 reads CASSHRDSNSPKYF. DNA for the CDR3: TGTGCCAGCAGCCACCGGGACTCTAATTCCCCGAAATATTTT.

This clonotype was observed a handful of times. The chain has TRBV7-9 and TRBJ2-1; D perhaps matches TRBD2 (6 bases). Germline values: CDR1 SEHNR, CDR2 FQNEAQ (reference sequence). Trimming removed 5 bases from V and 8 bases from J, with 16 bases in between. This CDR3 comprises 14 residues. Written as DNA, the CDR3 is TGTGCCAGCAGCCTCCTGACGGGAGTGTATGAGCAGTTCTTC. As protein: CASSLLTGVYEQFF.

In this sample, this clonotype turned up many times. The chain combines TRBV4-3 with TRBJ2-5, with TRBD2 matching over 9 bases. The trim removed 0 bases at V and 4 bases at J, leaving 6 bases unmatched. This CDR3 is 16 amino acids long. Per the germline V gene, CDR1 is LGHNA and CDR2 is YSLEER. CDR3 loop: CASSQDLSGRSETQYF. The CDR3 DNA is TGCGCCAGCAGCCAAGACCTGAGCGGGAGGTCAGAGACCCAGTACTTC.

This clonotype was seen ten or more times. The rearrangement joins TRBV5-1 to TRBJ2-1, with a possible D match to TRBD2 (8 bases). The V gene's germline CDR1 is SGHRS and CDR2 YFSETQ. The CDR3 is 15 residues long. Trimming took off 3 bases at V and 7 bases at J, with 17 bases between the two ends. In nucleotides, the CDR3 is TGCGCCAGCAGCTGGGACAGCGGGAGTGGTAATGAGCAGTTCTTC. Residues: CASSWDSGSGNEQFF.

This clonotype was detected many times. The chain links TRBV28 to TRBJ2-3, with D maybe TRBD1 (6 bases). CDR1 and CDR2 from the germline V gene are MDHEN and SYDVKM. V was pared by 5 bases and J by 2 bases, with 11 bases between. This CDR3 has 14 residues. CDR3 sequence (DNA): TGTGCCAGCAGTCCTGGACAGATCACAGATACGCAGTATTTT. Residues: CASSPGQITDTQYF.

The table lists this clonotype with a few counts. The chain recombines TRBV6-1 with TRBJ1-2, with 8 bases matching TRBD1. Germline CDR1 MNHNS, CDR2 SASEGT. J was trimmed by 2 bases and V by 5 bases; bases with no gene match: 7. CDR3 length: 15 residues. The CDR3 region has the DNA TGTGCCAGCAGTACAGGGGGGGCGAGGAACTATGGCTACACCTTC. Translating it yields CASSTGGARNYGYTF.

This clonotype was seen at least ten times. The rearrangement uses TRBV6-2 or TRBV6-3 and TRBJ1-5; D is possibly TRBD1 (6 bases). Germline assignment: CDR1 MNHEY and CDR2 SVGEGT. V shed 4 bases and J shed 5 bases, with 9 bases lying between them. The CDR3 is 13 residues long. This CDR3 is CASSLDSYQPQHF. For the CDR3, the DNA is TGTGCCAGCAGTTTGGACAGCTATCAGCCCCAGCATTTT.

This clonotype has a single count. A much larger clone lies one base from this, so it may be a read error. This CDR3 is CDSSLTGAMNTEAFF. DNA for the CDR3: TGCGACAGCAGCTTGACAGGGGCTATGAACACTGAAGCTTTCTTT. The V and J genes are TRBV5-1 and TRBJ1-1, with TRBD1 matching over 8 bases. The CDR3 has 15 residues. Germline V gene sequence: CDR1 SGHRS, CDR2 YFSETQ. The complete variable domain, with remaining parts taken from reference TRBV5-1 and TRBJ1-1, reads KAGVTQTPRYLIKTRGQQVTLSCSPISGHRSVSWYQQTPGQGLQFLFEYFSETQRNKGNFPGRFSGRQFSNSRSEMNVSTLELGDSALYLCDSSLTGAMNTEAFFGQGTRLTVV.

The V gene is TRBV5-1, the J gene TRBJ2-7, with TRBD2 as a possible D gene (6 bases). Trimming removed 0 bases at V and 1 base at J, with 8 bases between. From germline, CDR1 is SGHRS and CDR2 YFSETQ. The CDR3 runs to 14 residues. The CDR3 region has the DNA TGCGCCAGCAGCTTGGATAGCGGTTCCTACGAGCAGTACTTC. It encodes CASSLDSGSYEQYF.

In its sample, this clonotype was seen many times. V usage is TRBV10-1 and J usage is TRBJ2-1, with D unresolved. Germline assignment: CDR1 WNHNN and CDR2 SYGVQD (reference sequence). CDR3 length: 12 residues. V was pared by 2 bases and J by 8 bases, with 7 bases between. DNA of the CDR3: TGCGCCAGCAGTGAGCAGCTCGATGAGCAGTTCTTC. Its protein is CASSEQLDEQFF.

This clonotype was observed many times. CDR3: CASKIAGSRSNEQFF. CDR3 nucleotides: TGTGCCAGCAAAATAGCGGGATCTCGCTCCAATGAGCAGTTCTTC. The chain carries TRBV28 and TRBJ2-1; 8 bases line up with TRBD2. Germline V gene data show CDR1 as MDHEN and CDR2 as SYDVKM. The CDR3 totals 15 residues. J was trimmed by 6 bases and V by 7 bases; bases with no gene match: 11.

This clonotype was seen many times. The V call is TRBV6-5, the J call TRBJ2-2; 7 positions agree with TRBD1. In germline, CDR1 is MNHEY, CDR2 SVGAGI. J gave up 4 bases and V 4 bases, and 3 bases lay outside the gene matches. The CDR3 runs 14 residues. CDR3 protein: CASSFGTVTGELFF. CDR3 nucleotide sequence: TGTGCCAGCAGTTTCGGGACAGTCACCGGGGAGCTGTTTTTT.

Ten or more counts support this clonotype. The gene calls are TRBV7-9 and TRBJ2-3; D gene unclear. This CDR3 comprises 15 residues. The germline gives CDR1 SEHNR, CDR2 FQNEAQ (reference sequence). The V end lost 6 bases, the J end lost 2 bases, and 15 bases lay between the germline ends. CDR3 DNA sequence: TGTGCCAGCAGTCAGGATGGGTCTTTCACAGATACGCAGTATTTT. Protein product: CASSQDGSFTDTQYF.

In this sample, this clonotype turned up many times. This sequence joins TRBV4-1 and TRBJ2-4, with 12 bases fitting TRBD2. The J segment lost 2 bases and the V segment lost 3 bases, leaving 2 bases of the junction unmatched. This CDR3 is 16 amino acids long. Per germline, CDR1 MGHRA and CDR2 YSYEKL. CDR3 region: CASSQGTSGPKNIQYF. CDR3 DNA sequence: TGCGCCAGCAGCCAGGGGACTAGCGGGCCCAAAAACATTCAGTACTTC.

This clonotype appeared many times. This chain connects TRBV9 to TRBJ2-3; D possibly corresponds to TRBD2 (6 bases). In germline, CDR1 is SGDLS, CDR2 YYNGEE. The germline V and J ends were trimmed by 3 bases and 2 bases, with 16 bases remaining between them. The CDR3 runs 16 residues. The CDR3 loop reads CASSALSGTSTDTQYF. The CDR3 nucleotides are TGTGCCAGCAGCGCTCTTAGCGGAACTTCCACAGATACGCAGTATTTT.

This clonotype was counted many times. The chain has TRBV20-1 and TRBJ1-5, with D perhaps TRBD1 (6 bases). The CDR3 extends over 14 amino acids. V lost 4 bases to trimming and J lost 0 bases, with 10 bases between them. Germline assignment: CDR1 DFQATT and CDR2 SNEGSKA (reference sequence). The CDR3: CSANYRVSNQPQHF. CDR3 DNA sequence: TGCAGTGCTAACTACAGGGTTAGCAATCAGCCCCAGCATTTT.

The genes are TRBV27 and TRBJ1-4; a possible D gene is TRBD1 (5 bases). Germline loops: CDR1 MNHEY, CDR2 SMNVEV (reference sequence). This CDR3 spans 13 amino acids. The V and J ends lost 8 bases and 11 bases respectively, with 18 bases between them. This CDR3 is CASLRGVSEKLFF. Written as DNA, the CDR3 is TGTGCCAGCTTACGGGGGGTGTCAGAGAAACTGTTTTTT.

This clonotype has at least ten counts. The chain couples TRBV28 to TRBJ2-3, with D uncertain. The CDR3 sequence is 15 residues long. Germline V lookup: CDR1 MDHEN, CDR2 SYDVKM. V lost 2 bases and J lost 0, with 9 bases in between. The CDR3 DNA is TGTGCCAGCAGTTTAGTGCAGACTAGCACAGATACGCAGTATTTT. It specifies CASSLVQTSTDTQYF.

This clonotype has a count of ten or more. The rearrangement links TRBV4-3 to TRBJ2-3; 9 bases agree with TRBD2. The CDR3 has 16 amino acids. CDR1 is LGHNA and CDR2 is YSLEER in the germline V gene. The ends lost 0 bases at V and 6 bases at J; junction bases unmatched: 7. The CDR3 region is CASSQDRAGGGDTQYF. The CDR3 DNA is TGCGCCAGCAGCCAAGACCGAGCGGGAGGTGGGGATACGCAGTATTTT.

This clonotype was seen at least ten times. The chain employs TRBV5-1 and TRBJ2-7; D might be TRBD1 (6 bases). This CDR3 comprises 13 residues. Per germline, CDR1 SGHRS and CDR2 YFSETQ. V was pared by 4 bases and J by 0 bases, with 8 bases between. The CDR3 loop reads CASSPDSSYEQYF. The CDR3 DNA sequence: TGCGCCAGCAGCCCGGACAGCTCCTACGAGCAGTACTTC.

In its sample, this clonotype was seen many times. V gene TRBV20-1 combines with J gene TRBJ2-7; 7 positions agree with TRBD1. CDR1 and CDR2 (germline): DFQATT, SNEGSKA (reference sequence). The CDR3 totals 13 residues. Trimming took 6 bases from V and 1 from J; bases not matched to a gene: 6. The CDR3 sequence is CSAHRGLSYEQYF. Written as DNA, the CDR3 is TGCAGTGCACACAGGGGCCTTTCCTACGAGCAGTACTTC.

This clonotype appeared many times. This chain links TRBV5-1 with TRBJ1-2; 7 bases are shared with TRBD1. CDR1 is SGHRS and CDR2 is YFSETQ in the germline V gene. This CDR3 has 15 residues. The junction had 7 bases not matched to a gene; V was cut back by 3 bases and J by 2 bases. CDR3 nucleotides: TGCGCCAGCAGCTGGACAAGGGACAGCAACTATGGCTACACCTTC. Protein sequence: CASSWTRDSNYGYTF.

This clonotype has ten or more counts. The gene calls are TRBV7-2 and TRBJ2-3; 9 nucleotides align to TRBD2. CDR1 and CDR2 from the germline V gene are SGHTA and FQGNSA. CDR3 length: 16 residues. The V and J ends lost 2 bases and 5 bases, in that order; junction bases with no gene match: 8. CDR3 DNA sequence: TGTGCCAGCAGCTTACAGGCGGGAGGGCTCCTAGATACGCAGTATTTT. Its protein is CASSLQAGGLLDTQYF.